The sequence of this TCR beta chain was determined in a study of blood T cell repertoires in COVID-19. Unmatched junction bases numbered 6, after V lost 4 bases and J lost 3 bases. Per germline, CDR1 MNHEY and CDR2 SMNVEV (reference sequence). The CDR3 has 15 amino acids. Assay: immunoSEQ multiplex PCR; the TCRdb copy retains only in-frame clones and omits some. The table has about 220,000 clones, 85% to 90% seen once; the top ten hold roughly 14%. The sequenced material came from PBMCs or T cells enriched from blood (not recorded which). The chain recombines TRBV27 with TRBJ2-3; 8 nucleotides line up with TRBD1. This sequence was found in a woman in her 50s with acute COVID-19. The CDR3 sequence is CASSSGQGRTDTQYF. CDR3 DNA: TGTGCCAGCAGTTCCGGACAGGGTAGGACAGATACGCAGTATTTT.